This T cell receptor beta chain was obtained from a study of Ad26.COV2.S vaccination and SARS-CoV-2 variants. TCRdb's table, derived via immunoSEQ multiplex PCR, lists solely in-frame clones and lacks some. The sample carries 410,000 or so clones, about 93% recorded once. CDR3 length: 14 amino acids. Trimming removed 4 bases from V and 3 bases from J, with 12 bases in between. Germline assignment: CDR1 SGHTA and CDR2 FQGNSA. Treatment meaning: some 20 received Ad26.COV2.S at low or high dose, single or two shots; several received placebo; per-sample allocation not given. Sample collection was performed on day 63 after the first vaccine or placebo injection.

The sequencing used peripheral blood, collected in a trial of Ad26.COV2.S vaccine versus placebo. V gene TRBV7-2 combines with J gene TRBJ1-1, with a tentative D call TRBD1 (5 bases). The TCR comes from a person between 18 and 59 years old who received the Ad26.COV2.S COVID-19 vaccine or a placebo. CDR3 bases: TGTGCCAGCAGCTATAGGGTAGGGGACACTGAAGCTTTCTTT. Translating it yields CASSYRVGDTEAFF.